This T cell receptor (beta chain) was captured in a study of control samples from healthy donors and cancer patients. The CDR3 totals 15 residues. With 5 bases clipped from V and 8 bases from J, the junction kept 14 bases outside the gene matches. CDR1 MNHEY and CDR2 SMNVEV come from the germline V gene (reference sequence). Sequencing used immunoSEQ multiplex PCR; TCRdb keeps in-frame clones, though not all of them. This table holds some 120,000 clones, about 87% found once. The TCR originated in a man between 60 and 75 years old in good health. The specimen was blood. The chain employs TRBV27 and TRBJ1-1; 7 bases line up with TRBD1. In DNA form, the CDR3 reads TGTGCCAGCAGTCTCACCCCGACAGGGAAGGAAGAAGCTTTCTTT. Amino acids: CASSLTPTGKEEAFF.